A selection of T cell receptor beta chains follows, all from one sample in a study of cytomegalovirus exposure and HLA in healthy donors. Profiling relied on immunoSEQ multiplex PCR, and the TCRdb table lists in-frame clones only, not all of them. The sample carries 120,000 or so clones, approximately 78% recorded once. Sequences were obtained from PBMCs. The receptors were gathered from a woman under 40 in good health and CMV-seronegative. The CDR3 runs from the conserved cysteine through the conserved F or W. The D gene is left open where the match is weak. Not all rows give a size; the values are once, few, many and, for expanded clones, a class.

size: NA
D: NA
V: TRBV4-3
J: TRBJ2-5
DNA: TGCGCCAGCAGCCAAATCCAGGGCAGGGAGACCCAGTACTTC
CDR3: CASSQIQGRETQYF

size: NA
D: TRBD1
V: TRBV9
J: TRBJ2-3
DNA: TGTGCCAGCAGCGCCCGGGACAGGGGAAATACGCAGTATTTT
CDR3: CASSARDRGNTQYF

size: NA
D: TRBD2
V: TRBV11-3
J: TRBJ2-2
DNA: TGTGCCAGCAGCTTGGGTACTAGCGGGACCGGGGAGCTGTTTTTT
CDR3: CASSLGTSGTGELFF

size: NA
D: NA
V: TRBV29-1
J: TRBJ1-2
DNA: TGCAGCGTTGAGGGGCTTAGGCAGGCGGATAACTATGGCTACACCTTC
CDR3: CSVEGLRQADNYGYTF

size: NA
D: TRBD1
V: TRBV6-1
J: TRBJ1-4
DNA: TGTGCCAGCAGCCAACCGGGACAGCAGAAACTGTTTTTT
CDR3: CASSQPGQQKLFF

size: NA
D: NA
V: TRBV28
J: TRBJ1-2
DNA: TGTGCCAGCAGTTCACCTAGTACAGGCCGAGTTGATAATGGCTACACCTTC
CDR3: CASSSPSTGRVDNGYTF

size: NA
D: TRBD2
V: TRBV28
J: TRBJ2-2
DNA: TGTGCCAGCAGTTTAGCGGGGGGGAACACCGGGGAGCTGTTTTTT
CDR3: CASSLAGGNTGELFF

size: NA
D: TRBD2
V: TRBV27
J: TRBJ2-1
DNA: TGTGCCAGCAGTATTAGCGGGAGTCTGCGCAATGAGCAGTTCTTC
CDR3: CASSISGSLRNEQFF

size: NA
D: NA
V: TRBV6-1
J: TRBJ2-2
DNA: TGTGCCAGCAGTGAATCCAGGGCCACCGGGGAGCTGTTTTTT
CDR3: CASSESRATGELFF

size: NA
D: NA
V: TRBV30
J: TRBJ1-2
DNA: TGTGCCTGGAGTGGAGATAGGCAGGGCGATGGCTACACCTTC
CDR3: CAWSGDRQGDGYTF

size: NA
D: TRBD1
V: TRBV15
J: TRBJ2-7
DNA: TGTGCCACCAGCAGATTGGACAGGACGGCGAAGCAGTACTTC
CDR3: CATSRLDRTAKQYF

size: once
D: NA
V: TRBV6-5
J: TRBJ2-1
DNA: TGTGCCAGCAGGGTCACTCCCTCCTACAATGAGCAGTTCTTC
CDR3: CASRVTPSYNEQFF

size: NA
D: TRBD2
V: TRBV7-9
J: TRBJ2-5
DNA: TGTGCCAGCAGCTCCACTAGCGGGGTGTGGCAAGAGACCCAGTACTTC
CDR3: CASSSTSGVWQETQYF

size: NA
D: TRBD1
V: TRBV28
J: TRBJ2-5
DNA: TGTGCCAGCAGTTCGGCCGGGACAGGGTCGGAGACCCAGTACTTC
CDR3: CASSSAGTGSETQYF

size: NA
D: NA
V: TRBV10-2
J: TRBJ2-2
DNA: TGCGCCAGCAGTAACGGGATTAACACCGGGGAGCTGTTTTTT
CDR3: CASSNGINTGELFF

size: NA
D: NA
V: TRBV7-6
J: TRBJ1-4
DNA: TGTGCCAGCAGCGAGTCAGCCGGGGTCCTGTTTTTT
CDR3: CASSESAGVLFF

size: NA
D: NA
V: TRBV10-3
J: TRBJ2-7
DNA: TGTGCCATCAGTGAGACGAGCGGGCACGCCACCTACGAGCAGTACTTC
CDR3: CAISETSGHATYEQYF

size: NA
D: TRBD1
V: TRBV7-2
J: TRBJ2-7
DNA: TGTGCCAGCAGCTTAGGATCTGGGACAGGGGGAGAGCAGTACTTC
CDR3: CASSLGSGTGGEQYF

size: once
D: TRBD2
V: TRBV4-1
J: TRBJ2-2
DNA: TGCGCCAGCGGCCAAGATGTGGCAAAAGAAGTGTCGGGAGGGGCCGGGGAGCTGTTTTTT
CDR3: CASGQDVAKEVSGGAGELFF

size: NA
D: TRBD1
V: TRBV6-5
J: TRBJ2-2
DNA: TGTGCCAGCAGACAGGGGACAGACACCGGGGAGCTGTTTTTT
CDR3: CASRQGTDTGELFF

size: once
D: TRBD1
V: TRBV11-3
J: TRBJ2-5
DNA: TGTGCCAGCAGCCTAGGGACAGAAGAGACCCAGTACTTC
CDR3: CASSLGTEETQYF

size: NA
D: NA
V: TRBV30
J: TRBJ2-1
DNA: TGTGCCTGGAGTGTATTGGGCTCTTACAATGAGCAGTTCTTC
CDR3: CAWSVLGSYNEQFF

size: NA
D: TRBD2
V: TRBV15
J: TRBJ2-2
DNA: TGTGCCACCAGCAGAGACGGGACTAGCGGGACCGGGGAGCTGTTTTTT
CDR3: CATSRDGTSGTGELFF

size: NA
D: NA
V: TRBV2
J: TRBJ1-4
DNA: TGTGCCAGCAGTGAAGGGGGAGGAAATGAAAAACTGTTTTTT
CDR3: CASSEGGGNEKLFF

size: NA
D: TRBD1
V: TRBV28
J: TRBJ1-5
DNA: TGTGCCAGCAGTTTACGGCAGGGGGCAGGACAGCCCCAGCATTTT
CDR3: CASSLRQGAGQPQHF

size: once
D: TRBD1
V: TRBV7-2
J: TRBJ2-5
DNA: TGTGCCAGCAGCCACCGGACAGGGGCAGAGACCCAGTACTTC
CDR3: CASSHRTGAETQYF

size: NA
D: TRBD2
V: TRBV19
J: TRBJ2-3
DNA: TGTGCCAGTAGTATCGGACTAGCGGGGGGGCCTGATACGCAGTATTTT
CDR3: CASSIGLAGGPDTQYF

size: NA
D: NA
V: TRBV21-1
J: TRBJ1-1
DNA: TGTGCCAGCAACAGTTATAACACTGAAGCTTTCTTT
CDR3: CASNSYNTEAFF

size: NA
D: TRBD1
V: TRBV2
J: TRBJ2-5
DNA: TGTGCCAGCAGTGTAGACAGGGTCGGAGAGACCCAGTACTTC
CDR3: CASSVDRVGETQYF

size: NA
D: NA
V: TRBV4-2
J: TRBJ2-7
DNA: TGTGCCAGCAGCCAAGAATACCCTGGCAGGGGATCGCAGTACTTC
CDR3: CASSQEYPGRGSQYF

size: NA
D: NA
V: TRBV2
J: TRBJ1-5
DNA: TGTGCCAGCAGTTCAGGTCAGCCCCAGCATTTT
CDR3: CASSSGQPQHF

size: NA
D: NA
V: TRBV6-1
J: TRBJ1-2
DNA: TGTGCCAGCAGTTCGGACGGGGCTAACTATGGCTACACCTTC
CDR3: CASSSDGANYGYTF

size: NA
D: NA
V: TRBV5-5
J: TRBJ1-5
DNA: TGTGCCAGCAGCCCGGACCCCGGGCAAGCGGGTAATCAGCCCCAGCATTTT
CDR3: CASSPDPGQAGNQPQHF

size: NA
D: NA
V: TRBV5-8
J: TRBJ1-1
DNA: TGTGCCAGCAGCTTCGACAGGAACACTGAAGCTTTCTTT
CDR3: CASSFDRNTEAFF

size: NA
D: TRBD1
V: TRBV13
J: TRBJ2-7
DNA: TGTGCCAGCGGCCGTCGGGACAGTTACGAGCAGTACTTC
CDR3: CASGRRDSYEQYF

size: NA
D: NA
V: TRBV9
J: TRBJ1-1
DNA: TGTGCCAGCAGCGTAAGGGGTGTGAACACTGAAGCTTTCTTT
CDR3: CASSVRGVNTEAFF

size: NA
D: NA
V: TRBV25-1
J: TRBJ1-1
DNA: TGTGCCAGCAGTTCCGGATGGAGTGAAGCTTTCTTT
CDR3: CASSSGWSEAFF

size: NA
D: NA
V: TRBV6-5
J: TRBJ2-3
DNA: TGTGCCAGCAGGCCCTCGGGGGGCACAGATACGCAGTATTTT
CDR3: CASRPSGGTDTQYF

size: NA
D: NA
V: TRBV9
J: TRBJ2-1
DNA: TGTGCCAGCAGCGTCGCAACAGGGTCGTACAATGAGCAGTTCTTC
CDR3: CASSVATGSYNEQFF